This T cell receptor beta chain was obtained from a study of T cell responses to AZD1222 COVID-19 vaccine. This table comes from immunoSEQ multiplex PCR, and its TCRdb copy is limited to in-frame clones, with some not included. The profile shows roughly 120,000 clones, approximately 90% of them singletons. The CDR3 is 13 residues long. Germline V gene data show CDR1 as SNHLY and CDR2 as FYNNEI. Trimming removed 8 bases from V and 6 bases from J, with 15 bases in between. This receptor was taken from an adult in good health. This rearrangement joins TRBV2 to TRBJ2-3; D may be TRBD2 (6 bases). The material was peripheral blood, obtained on day 0 of AZD1222 vaccination. The CDR3 protein is CASRMEGRDTQYF. CDR3 in DNA: TGTGCCAGCCGGATGGAGGGAAGGGATACGCAGTATTTT.